This entry lists 26 T cell receptor beta chains sequenced from one sample in a study of cytomegalovirus exposure and HLA in healthy donors. Profiled with immunoSEQ multiplex PCR; TCRdb holds only in-frame clones, not every one. The sample has 60,000 or so clones, just over 90% seen once. Sample: PBMCs. The receptors here all came from a woman under 30 in good health and CMV-seronegative.

This clone appeared once. The chain recombines TRBV7-6 with TRBJ2-1, with TRBD2 identical over 8 bases. J lost 8 bases, V lost 5 bases, and 14 bases had no gene match. Germline-derived CDR1 and CDR2 are SGHVS and FNYEAQ. The CDR3 totals 16 residues. The CDR3 loop reads CASSPWGSGESDEQFF. CDR3 sequence (DNA): TGTGCCAGCAGCCCATGGGGTAGCGGGGAGTCTGATGAGCAGTTCTTC.

The CDR3 here is CASRTADQETQYF. The CDR3 DNA is TGCGCCAGCAGGACAGCTGACCAAGAGACCCAGTACTTC. The gene calls are TRBV10-2 and TRBJ2-5; a weak D match, TRBD1 (5 bases). The CDR3 is 13 residues long. Germline CDR1 is WSHSY and CDR2 is SAAADI. The V end was cut by 6 bases, the J end by 0 bases, with 8 bases between.

The genes are TRBV28 and TRBJ1-2; 11 nucleotides match TRBD1. Germline CDR1 is MDHEN and CDR2 is SYDVKM. Losses at the gene ends were 3 bases for V and 4 bases for J; bases not matched to a gene: 13. CDR3 length: 18 residues. The CDR3 is CASSLMFGQGARSYGYTF. CDR3 bases: TGTGCCAGCAGTTTGATGTTTGGACAGGGGGCGCGGAGCTATGGCTACACCTTC.

This clone was seen just once. The chain combines TRBV6-5 with TRBJ1-2; TRBD1 aligns across 8 bases. The CDR3 covers 15 residues. Germline CDR1 MNHEY, CDR2 SVGAGI. V dropped 2 bases and J dropped 5; count of bases not matched to a gene: 7. The CDR3: CASSYSTGGGYGYTF. In DNA form, the CDR3 reads TGTGCCAGCAGTTACAGCACAGGGGGGGGGTATGGCTACACCTTC.

This clone was observed once. The V gene is TRBV5-4, the J gene TRBJ2-7; D remains ambiguous. The CDR3 runs 13 residues. Trimming removed 2 bases at V and 7 bases at J, with 13 bases between. CDR1 and CDR2 from the germline V gene are SGHNT and YYREEE (reference sequence). The CDR3, as DNA: TGTGCCAGCAGCTTCCAGGCCCTCGGAGAGCAGTACTTC. Amino acid sequence: CASSFQALGEQYF. The full variable domain, with the rest looked up from reference TRBV5-4 and TRBJ2-7, is ETGVTQSPTHLIKTRGQQVTLRCSSQSGHNTVSWYQQALGQGPQFIFQYYREEENGRGNFPPRFSGLQFPNYSSELNVNALELDDSALYLCASSFQALGEQYFGPGTRLTVT.

V and J are TRBV28 and TRBJ1-1; 7 bases agree with TRBD1. This CDR3 is 15 amino acids long. The V segment lost 6 bases and the J segment 1 base; nucleotides outside the gene matches: 8. CDR1 and CDR2 (germline): MDHEN, SYDVKM. CDR3 nucleotides: TGTGCCAGCAGCCCCCTGGACAGGAAGAACACTGAAGCTTTCTTT. Its translation is CASSPLDRKNTEAFF.

The J gene is TRBJ2-2, the V gene TRBV5-4; no clear D. CDR3 size: 13 residues. Trimming took 1 base from V and 3 from J, leaving 4 bases between them. From germline, CDR1 is SGHNT and CDR2 YYREEE (reference sequence). This CDR3 reads CASSLIDTGELFF. In nucleotides, the CDR3 is TGTGCCAGCAGCTTGATCGACACCGGGGAGCTGTTTTTT.

The V and J genes are TRBV5-1 and TRBJ2-1, with D possibly matching TRBD2 (6 bases). Trimming removed 0 bases from V and 7 bases from J, with 11 bases in between. The CDR3 contains 14 residues. Germline V gene sequence: CDR1 SGHRS, CDR2 YFSETQ. CDR3 DNA sequence: TGCGCCAGCAGCTTGGAAGGAGGGCTTAATGAGCAGTTCTTC. Amino acids: CASSLEGGLNEQFF. Using reference TRBV5-1 and TRBJ2-1 for the parts outside the CDR3, the full variable domain is KAGVTQTPRYLIKTRGQQVTLSCSPISGHRSVSWYQQTPGQGLQFLFEYFSETQRNKGNFPGRFSGRQFSNSRSEMNVSTLELGDSALYLCASSLEGGLNEQFFGPGTRLTVL.

This chain uses TRBV28 with TRBJ1-5; D might be TRBD1 (6 bases). Germline V gene data show CDR1 as MDHEN and CDR2 as SYDVKM. The V and J ends lost 4 bases and 2 bases respectively, with 15 bases between them. The CDR3 covers 16 residues. The CDR3 DNA follows: TGTGCCAGCAGTTCGTTCGGGGGGGGCGGCAATCAGCCCCAGCATTTT. Amino acid sequence: CASSSFGGGGNQPQHF.

This rearrangement joins TRBV5-1 to TRBJ1-4; D might be TRBD1 (6 bases). With 4 bases removed from V and 0 bases from J, the gap between germline ends came to 16 bases. The CDR3 contains 17 residues. The V gene's germline CDR1 is SGHRS and CDR2 YFSETQ. DNA for the CDR3: TGCGCCAGCAGCCCTGAATCAGGGGCGGCAACTAATGAAAAACTGTTTTTT. Translation: CASSPESGAATNEKLFF.

The chain employs TRBV6-5 and TRBJ1-3; D gene uncertain. Germline CDR1 reads MNHEY; CDR2 reads SVGAGI. The germline V and J ends were trimmed by 10 bases and 0 bases, with 10 bases remaining between them. The CDR3 is 13 residues long. CDR3 amino acids: CATLEGSGNTIYF. In DNA form, the CDR3 reads TGTGCCACTCTGGAGGGCTCTGGAAACACCATATATTTT.

This sequence joins TRBV11-2 and TRBJ1-3; D is possibly TRBD1 (5 bases). V was clipped by 5 bases and J by 2 bases, with 13 bases between them. Germline assignment: CDR1 SGHAT and CDR2 FQNNGV. The CDR3 extends over 15 amino acids. This CDR3 reads CASSRDWVAGNTIYF. The CDR3 region has the DNA TGTGCCAGCAGCCGGGACTGGGTTGCTGGAAACACCATATATTTT.

V is TRBV4-3 and J is TRBJ1-2; possibly TRBD1 for D (5 bases). CDR1 and CDR2 from the germline V gene are LGHNA and YSLEER. V was cut by 0 bases and J by 8 bases, with 16 bases left in between. The CDR3 totals 15 residues. As DNA, the CDR3 is TGCGCCAGCAGCCAAGATTTCGACAGTCGACGGGGCTACACCTTC. It specifies CASSQDFDSRRGYTF.

V usage is TRBV5-1 and J usage is TRBJ2-7; possible D gene TRBD2, 6 bases. Trimming stripped 9 bases from V and 5 bases from J, with 21 bases between. Per the germline V gene, CDR1 is SGHRS and CDR2 is YFSETQ. CDR3 size: 14 residues. The CDR3 DNA sequence: TGCGCCACTTCCCGGGGCAGGGACTTTGACGAGCAGTACTTC. Encoded protein: CATSRGRDFDEQYF.

The chain couples TRBV9 to TRBJ1-2, with TRBD1 matching 10 bases. The CDR3 extends over 15 amino acids. V shed 3 bases, J shed 7 bases, and the junction held 9 bases outside the gene matches. Germline V gene sequence: CDR1 SGDLS, CDR2 YYNGEE. CDR3 bases: TGTGCCAGCAGCGGAGCGACAGGGGGCTACCGTGGCTACACCTTC. This codes for CASSGATGGYRGYTF.

There are a few counts of this clone. The chain uses TRBV27 and TRBJ2-1, with 9 bases that match TRBD2. The CDR3 runs to 18 residues. Unmatched junction bases numbered 17, after V lost 4 bases and J lost 7 bases. Germline V lookup: CDR1 MNHEY, CDR2 SMNVEV (reference sequence). CDR3 sequence: CASSSLLPTSGEDNEQFF. CDR3 sequence (DNA): TGTGCCAGCAGTTCCCTTCTCCCGACTAGCGGAGAGGATAATGAGCAGTTCTTC.

The chain couples TRBV4-1 to TRBJ1-6; D gene unclear. The CDR3 loop spans 17 amino acids. Looked up from germline, CDR1 is MGHRA and CDR2 is YSYEKL. The ends were cut back, 0 bases at V and 0 bases at J, with 9 bases in the middle. CDR3 sequence (DNA): TGCGCCAGCAGCCAAGATCTTGGGAGCTCCTATAATTCACCCCTCCACTTT. Translation gives CASSQDLGSSYNSPLHF.

The CDR3 DNA is TGTGCCAGCAGTAGGGGGTACGGCTACACCTTC. Protein: CASSRGYGYTF. The chain is built from TRBV5-5 and TRBJ1-2; a weak D match, TRBD1 (6 bases). Trimming removed 5 bases at V and 8 bases at J, with 10 bases between. The CDR3 has 11 amino acids. Germline V gives CDR1 SGHKS, CDR2 YYEKEE (reference sequence).

This clone appeared a single time. The chain employs TRBV11-2 and TRBJ2-7; 13 nucleotides align to TRBD2. This CDR3 is built from 18 residues. V dropped 1 base and J dropped 5; count of bases not matched to a gene: 11. Germline loops: CDR1 SGHAT, CDR2 FQNNGV. The CDR3 DNA sequence: TGTGCCAGCAGCTTAGCCCCCCGACTAGCGGGAGGTAGTAACGAGCAGTACTTC. Residues: CASSLAPRLAGGSNEQYF.

V usage is TRBV7-9 and J usage is TRBJ1-3, with a weak D call TRBD1 (5 bases). The CDR3 has 14 residues. V lost 5 bases and J 2 bases, leaving 10 bases between the germline ends. In germline, CDR1 is SEHNR, CDR2 FQNEAQ (reference sequence). DNA for the CDR3: TGTGCCAGCAGCCCACAGGTCCCTGGAAACACCATATATTTT. Encoded protein: CASSPQVPGNTIYF. The full variable domain, in which reference TRBV7-9 and TRBJ1-3 provide the parts outside the CDR3, is DTGVSQNPRHKITKRGQNVTFRCDPISEHNRLYWYRQTLGQGPEFLTYFQNEAQLEKSRLLSDRFSAERPKGSFSTLEIQRTEQGDSAMYLCASSPQVPGNTIYFGEGSWLTVV.

V gene TRBV1 combines with J gene TRBJ2-5; no DNA check was done on the table's D call, TRBD2. TRBV1 has pseudogene status. The CDR3 is made up of 14 amino acids. The CDR3 loop is CTSSRAGGRETQYF. CDR3 nucleotides: TGCACCAGCAGCCGAGCGGGGGGGCGGGAGACCCAGTACTTC.

The rearrangement uses TRBV10-2 and TRBJ1-6, with 7 positions matching TRBD1. CDR1 and CDR2 from the germline V gene are WSHSY and SAAADI. With V trimmed by 2 bases and J by 6 bases, 1 base remained unmatched. This CDR3 has 14 residues. CDR3 nucleotide sequence: TGCGCCAGCAGTGAGCAGGGGGTTAATTCACCCCTCCACTTT. It encodes CASSEQGVNSPLHF.

Written as DNA, the CDR3 is TGCAGCGTTGAAGAAAAGGACACCTATGGCTACACCTTC. Protein product: CSVEEKDTYGYTF. The V gene is TRBV29-1, the J gene TRBJ1-2; D possibly corresponds to TRBD1 (5 bases). CDR3 length: 13 amino acids. V shed 0 bases and J shed 4 bases, with 9 bases lying between them. Germline assignment: CDR1 SQVTM and CDR2 ANQGSEA. The whole variable domain, filled in from reference TRBV29-1 and TRBJ1-2, reads SAVISQKPSRDICQRGTSLTIQCQVDSQVTMMFWYRQQPGQSLTLIATANQGSEATYESGFVIDKFPISRPNLTFSTLTVSNMSPEDSSIYLCSVEEKDTYGYTFGSGTRLTVV.

The rearrangement uses TRBV5-1 and TRBJ2-1, with TRBD2 matching 13 bases. V lost 5 bases and J lost 0; bases outside the gene matches: 5. CDR3 length: 17 amino acids. Germline values: CDR1 SGHRS, CDR2 YFSETQ. This CDR3 reads CASSPGLAGFSYNEQFF. The DNA of the CDR3 is TGCGCCAGCAGTCCGGGACTAGCGGGGTTCTCCTACAATGAGCAGTTCTTC.

The chain combines TRBV18 with TRBJ2-4; D may be TRBD1 (6 bases). Germline V lookup: CDR1 KGHSH, CDR2 LQKENI. Trimming removed 4 bases at V and 1 base at J, with 8 bases between. This CDR3 is 14 amino acids long. The DNA of the CDR3 is TGTGCCAGCTCACACAGGGAGGCCAAAAACATTCAGTACTTC. This translates into CASSHREAKNIQYF.

The DNA of the CDR3 is TGTGCCAGCAGCCAAGATCCCACGGTAGCGGTGGGAAATGAGCAGTTCTTC. Its translation: CASSQDPTVAVGNEQFF. This chain connects TRBV4-2 to TRBJ2-1, with a weak D call TRBD2 (6 bases). The CDR3 consists of 17 residues. CDR1 LGHNA and CDR2 YNFKEQ come from the germline V gene. Trimming cost V 0 bases and J 7 bases, with 19 bases left between them.